These 8 T cell receptor beta chains were all obtained from the same sample, sequenced in a study of shared clonotypes between healthy human individuals. The assay was immunoSEQ multiplex PCR, and TCRdb's table has in-frame clones only and misses some. The sample records under 1 million clones, approximately 92% being singletons. Cells designated naive CD8 were CD45RO-negative and were positively selected for CCR7, with terminally differentiated effector memory CD45RA+ cells excluded. Source material: naive CD8+ T cells sorted from blood. The receptor set was obtained from a man aged 25 to 40 in good health.

This clone was counted once. The chain has TRBV7-6 and TRBJ2-1; 10 bases align to TRBD2. The CDR3 sequence is 17 residues long. Germline CDR1 and CDR2: SGHVS and FNYEAQ. Germline trimming cut 1 base from V and 9 bases from J; bases unmatched to any gene: 12. The DNA of the CDR3 is TGTGCCAGCAGCTTAGAGGGGTCGCTAGCGGGAGTGAGTGAGCAGTTCTTC. The encoded protein is CASSLEGSLAGVSEQFF.

V is TRBV7-2 and J is TRBJ2-7; D gene ambiguous. The CDR3 length is 13 residues. Per the germline V gene, CDR1 is SGHTA and CDR2 is FQGNSA. Trimming left V 1 base short and J 4 bases short, with 8 bases between. CDR3 nucleotides: TGTGCCAGCAGCTTAGGGAGCTTATACGAGCAGTACTTC. Translation: CASSLGSLYEQYF.

This clone occurred once. V gene TRBV9 combines with J gene TRBJ2-7; no clear D. CDR1 is SGDLS and CDR2 is YYNGEE in the germline V gene. V was pared by 0 bases and J by 2 bases, with 12 bases between. The CDR3 totals 15 residues. Here the CDR3 reads CASSVVPGPTYEQYF. CDR3 coding DNA: TGTGCCAGCAGCGTAGTTCCAGGACCCACCTACGAGCAGTACTTC.

The rearrangement links TRBV15 to TRBJ2-7; D is tentatively TRBD1 or TRBD2 (5 bases each). Trimming took 0 bases from V and 1 from J, leaving 19 bases between them. This CDR3 is 18 amino acids long. Germline V lookup: CDR1 LNHNV, CDR2 YYDKDF (reference sequence). CDR3 amino acids: CATSRDLKTGWGSYEQYF. The CDR3 nucleotides read TGTGCCACCAGCAGAGATCTAAAGACTGGTTGGGGGTCCTACGAGCAGTACTTC. The full variable domain, with the rest looked up from reference TRBV15 and TRBJ2-7, is DAMVIQNPRYQVTQFGKPVTLSCSQTLNHNVMYWYQQKSSQAPKLLFHYYDKDFNNEADTPDNFQSRRPNTSFCFLDIRSPGLGDTAMYLCATSRDLKTGWGSYEQYFGPGTRLTVT.

The J gene is TRBJ2-5, the V gene TRBV2; D could derive from TRBD1 or TRBD2 (5 bases each). The CDR3 extends over 14 amino acids. Trimming took 3 bases from V and 2 from J, leaving 10 bases between them. Germline assignment: CDR1 SNHLY and CDR2 FYNNEI. The CDR3 nucleotides are TGTGCCAGCAGTGATTTTGGGGGACAAGAGACCCAGTACTTC. As protein: CASSDFGGQETQYF.

This clone appeared once. This chain uses TRBV6-5 with TRBJ1-2; D possibly corresponds to TRBD1 (6 bases). CDR1 and CDR2 from the germline V gene are MNHEY and SVGAGI. CDR3 length equals 13 residues. V was trimmed by 7 bases and J by 6 bases, leaving 15 bases between them. The CDR3 coding sequence is TGTGCCAGCATCCCCCGGGCAGGGGATGGCTACACCTTC. Translation: CASIPRAGDGYTF.

The chain joins TRBV7-9 to TRBJ2-2; TRBD2 matches at 9 bases. The CDR3 extends over 17 amino acids. The trim removed 5 bases at V and 2 bases at J, leaving 9 bases unmatched. The V gene's germline CDR1 is SEHNR and CDR2 FQNEAQ (reference sequence). CDR3 amino acids: CASSPTLAGPNTGELFF. The DNA for the CDR3 is TGTGCCAGCAGCCCTACGCTAGCGGGACCTAACACCGGGGAGCTGTTTTTT.

V is TRBV5-1 and J is TRBJ1-1, with D perhaps TRBD1 (6 bases). Trimming removed 4 bases from V and 0 bases from J, with 13 bases in between. The CDR3 loop spans 15 amino acids. The germline gives CDR1 SGHRS, CDR2 YFSETQ. CDR3 amino acids: CASSLSDRVNTEAFF. In nucleotides, the CDR3 is TGCGCCAGCAGCCTTTCGGACAGAGTGAACACTGAAGCTTTCTTT. Drawing the rest from reference TRBV5-1 and TRBJ1-1, the complete variable domain is KAGVTQTPRYLIKTRGQQVTLSCSPISGHRSVSWYQQTPGQGLQFLFEYFSETQRNKGNFPGRFSGRQFSNSRSEMNVSTLELGDSALYLCASSLSDRVNTEAFFGQGTRLTVV.